One and the same sample provided the 7 T cell receptor beta chains below, sequenced in a study of regulatory T cells in long-lasting Graves disease. Assembly of TCR beta libraries relied on iRepertoire HTBI primers together with Arm-PCR of CDR3 regions. MiXCR was run by TCRdb on the multiplex PCR reads, yielding one entry per CDR3 protein. The sample includes around 400,000 distinct CDR3 sequences, roughly a sixth of them seen just once. Indicated time point: newly diagnosed GD, antithyroid drugs for less than 3 months. The TCR library was made from RNA that had been extracted from PBMCs in TRIzol. The sequences come from peripheral blood mononuclear cells (PBMCs), collected at new diagnosis, from a patient treated with antithyroid drugs. Receptors originate from a female donor with Graves disease.

The rearrangement links TRBV19 to TRBJ2-1, with D uncertain. The V end lost 3 bases, the J end lost 7 bases, and 10 bases lay between the germline ends. The CDR3 has 13 amino acids. Germline CDR1 is LNHDA and CDR2 is SQIVND (reference sequence). CDR3 bases: TGTGCCAGTAGTATTGGCTTAGCAAATGAGCAGTTCTTC. This codes for CASSIGLANEQFF.

This clonotype was detected ten times or more. The V gene is TRBV28, the J gene TRBJ2-6; D gene ambiguous. CDR1 MDHEN and CDR2 SYDVKM come from the germline V gene. There are 16 residues in the CDR3. V was trimmed by 3 bases and J by 0 bases, leaving 9 bases between them. The CDR3 coding sequence is TGTGCCAGCAGTTTGGGCTGGAACTCTGGGGCCAACGTCCTGACTTTC. Its translation is CASSLGWNSGANVLTF. Full variable domain (remainder filled in from reference TRBV28 and TRBJ2-6): DVKVTQSSRYLVKRTGEKVFLECVQDMDHENMFWYRQDPGLGLRLIYFSYDVKMKEKGDIPEGYSVSREKKERFSLILESASTNQTSMYLCASSLGWNSGANVLTFGAGSRLTVL.

This clonotype was observed a few times. The V call is TRBV4-3, the J call TRBJ2-7; 7 bases are a match to TRBD2. This CDR3 region has 14 residues. Germline-derived CDR1 and CDR2 are LGHNA and YSLEER. Unmatched junction bases numbered 3, after V lost 4 bases and J lost 0 bases. DNA of the CDR3: TGCGCCAGCAGCCTAGGACTAGTCTCCTACGAGCAGTACTTC. Its protein is CASSLGLVSYEQYF.

The V call is TRBV7-2, the J call TRBJ1-2; no firm D call. V was pared by 5 bases and J by 8 bases, with 12 bases between. Germline values: CDR1 SGHTA, CDR2 FQGNSA. The CDR3 length is 12 residues. The CDR3 is CASSQDRRGYTF. CDR3 in DNA: TGTGCCAGCAGCCAAGATCGGAGGGGCTACACCTTC.

In its sample, this clonotype was seen many times. V is TRBV11-2 and J is TRBJ1-2, with 10 nucleotides matching TRBD1. The CDR3 has 15 residues. Unmatched junction bases numbered 13, after V lost 4 bases and J lost 11 bases. Germline V CDR1 and CDR2: SGHAT, FQNNGV. DNA of the CDR3: TGTGCCAGCAGCTCCCCTGACAGGGGGCGTTTAGGATACACCTTC. The encoded protein is CASSSPDRGRLGYTF.

This clonotype has just a few counts. A much larger clone lies a single base off, so this may be a read error. CDR3 in DNA: TGTGCCAGCAGCCTCATATCGGGGGGGATCTACAATGAGCAGTTCTTC. Protein: CASSLISGGIYNEQFF. J is TRBJ2-1 and V is TRBV2, with 8 bases aligning to TRBD2. Unmatched junction bases numbered 10, after V lost 6 bases and J lost 3 bases. CDR1 is SNHLY, CDR2 FYNNEI, per germline. The CDR3 spans 16 residues.

There are many counts of this clonotype. The rearrangement joins TRBV5-1 to TRBJ1-1, with TRBD1 matching over 9 bases. The CDR3 loop spans 16 amino acids. Unmatched junction bases numbered 8, after V lost 4 bases and J lost 1 base. CDR1 is SGHRS and CDR2 is YFSETQ in the germline V gene. The CDR3 reads CASSPGTGLRNTEAFF. For the CDR3, the DNA is TGCGCCAGCAGCCCCGGGACAGGGCTCCGGAACACTGAAGCTTTCTTT. Together with reference TRBV5-1 and TRBJ1-1, the CDR3 gives the full variable domain: KAGVTQTPRYLIKTRGQQVTLSCSPISGHRSVSWYQQTPGQGLQFLFEYFSETQRNKGNFPGRFSGRQFSNSRSEMNVSTLELGDSALYLCASSPGTGLRNTEAFFGQGTRLTVV.